The TCR beta chain described here comes from a study of blood T cell repertoires in COVID-19. Overall study: The samples span acute and convalescent COVID-19 from the United States, Italy and Spain. T cells, B-cell-depleted T cells, or PBMCs supplied cDNA or gDNA.

Trimming stripped 4 bases from V and 8 bases from J, with 11 bases between. The CDR3 contains 13 residues. Per the germline V gene, CDR1 is KGHSH and CDR2 is LQKENI. Methods used by the authors: Cell counts per sample came from amplifying reference gene primers. Sequencing was performed with immunoSEQ multiplex PCR; in TCRdb, only in-frame clones are kept and a portion is missing. For V, J and clone size, that table is used; D and trimming come from the DNA. There are 300,000 to 400,000 clones in the sample; more than 70% occur only once, and 5.5% to 7.5% lies in the top ten. This clone occurred once.

The J gene is TRBJ1-4, the V gene TRBV18, with a possible D match to TRBD1 (5 bases). Sequenced sample: peripheral blood. This sequence was found in a woman between 65 and 79 years old with COVID-19, enrolled during active disease. This CDR3 is CASSRGDKEKLFF. The CDR3 DNA reads TGTGCCAGCTCACGGGGCGACAAGGAAAAACTGTTTTTT.